These 10 T cell receptor beta chains came from one sample sequenced in a study of control samples from healthy donors and cancer patients. Repertoires were generated with immunoSEQ multiplex PCR, while TCRdb's copy carries only in-frame clones and drops some. The top ten hold around 5.4% of the sample, which has 57,000 or so clones, around 89% seen once. The source material was PBMCs. These TCRs come from a man aged 55 to 70 with colorectal cancer.

The V call is TRBV5-1, the J call TRBJ2-5, with 11 bases fitting TRBD1. Germline V gene sequence: CDR1 SGHRS, CDR2 YFSETQ. The CDR3 runs to 14 residues. Trimming removed 0 bases from V and 5 bases from J; junction bases left unmatched: 0. The CDR3 reads CASSLGDRGETQYF. CDR3 nucleotides: TGCGCCAGCAGCTTGGGGGACAGGGGGGAGACCCAGTACTTC. Full variable domain (outside the CDR3, taken from reference TRBV5-1 and TRBJ2-5): KAGVTQTPRYLIKTRGQQVTLSCSPISGHRSVSWYQQTPGQGLQFLFEYFSETQRNKGNFPGRFSGRQFSNSRSEMNVSTLELGDSALYLCASSLGDRGETQYFGPGTRLLVL.

The chain employs TRBV5-1 and TRBJ1-2; 12 bases fit TRBD1. The CDR3 sequence is 18 residues long. Germline CDR1 reads SGHRS; CDR2 reads YFSETQ. V gave up 4 bases and J gave up 3 bases; unmatched junction bases: 13. CDR3 sequence (DNA): TGCGCCAGCAGCCCGTACGGGACAGGGGGCAGATCTGACTATGGCTACACCTTC. Translating gives CASSPYGTGGRSDYGYTF. Filled out from reference TRBV5-1 and TRBJ1-2, the complete variable domain reads KAGVTQTPRYLIKTRGQQVTLSCSPISGHRSVSWYQQTPGQGLQFLFEYFSETQRNKGNFPGRFSGRQFSNSRSEMNVSTLELGDSALYLCASSPYGTGGRSDYGYTFGSGTRLTVV.

This clone was observed a single time. The chain uses TRBV7-9 and TRBJ1-2; D remains ambiguous. Germline V gene lookup returns CDR1 SEHNR and CDR2 FQNEAQ (reference sequence). The CDR3 sequence is 13 residues long. V lost 5 bases, J lost 5 bases, and 12 bases lay in between. CDR3 protein: CASSPQEGYGYTF. CDR3 in DNA: TGTGCCAGCAGCCCGCAGGAGGGATATGGCTACACCTTC.

The chain couples TRBV6-6 to TRBJ1-6; D gene unclear. Looked up from germline, CDR1 is MNHNY and CDR2 is SVGAGI (reference sequence). V dropped 4 bases and J dropped 10 bases, with 14 bases sitting between them. The CDR3 loop spans 14 amino acids. The CDR3 DNA is TGTGCCAGCAGTTCGGCCACACGCGGGTCACCCCTCCACTTT. It encodes CASSSATRGSPLHF.

The chain uses TRBV7-2 and TRBJ1-1; D unresolved. The CDR3 sequence is 15 residues long. Germline lookup yields CDR1 SGHTA and CDR2 FQGNSA. Trimming removed 0 bases from V and 0 bases from J, with 8 bases in between. For the CDR3, the DNA is TGTGCCAGCAGCTTAGCTACAGTGGTGAACACTGAAGCTTTCTTT. Its translation: CASSLATVVNTEAFF. The full variable domain, completed using reference TRBV7-2 and TRBJ1-1, is GAGVSQSPSNKVTEKGKDVELRCDPISGHTALYWYRQSLGQGLEFLIYFQGNSAPDKSGLPSDRFSAERTGGSVSTLTIQRTQQEDSAVYLCASSLATVVNTEAFFGQGTRLTVV.

V usage is TRBV9 and J usage is TRBJ2-3; D gene unclear. Trimming took off 5 bases at V and 4 bases at J, with 11 bases between the two ends. The CDR3 is made up of 13 amino acids. Germline CDR1 reads SGDLS; CDR2 reads YYNGEE. The CDR3 DNA follows: TGTGCCAGCAGTCGTAGCCTCTCAGATACGCAGTATTTT. This codes for CASSRSLSDTQYF.

The CDR3 region is CASSQGTGLAAFF. The CDR3 DNA sequence: TGCGCCAGCAGCCAAGGTACGGGGTTGGCAGCTTTCTTT. The chain carries TRBV4-1 and TRBJ1-1; D not resolved. CDR3 size: 13 residues. The V gene's germline CDR1 is MGHRA and CDR2 YSYEKL. V was shortened by 1 base and J by 10 bases, with 13 bases between the two germline ends.

This clone was counted between two and nine times. J is TRBJ2-1 and V is TRBV7-2; TRBD2 matches at 7 bases. V gave up 1 base and J gave up 9 bases; unmatched junction bases: 9. This CDR3 spans 15 amino acids. CDR1 is SGHTA, CDR2 FQGNSA, per germline. CDR3 in amino acids: CASSLDPLRTSEQFF. Here the CDR3 DNA reads TGTGCCAGCAGCTTAGATCCCCTTCGGACTAGTGAGCAGTTCTTC.

The chain joins TRBV2 to TRBJ2-3; TRBD2 matches at 9 bases. Germline V gene sequence: CDR1 SNHLY, CDR2 FYNNEI. The CDR3 totals 15 residues. The junction had 8 bases not matched to a gene; V was cut back by 0 bases and J by 10 bases. Here the CDR3 DNA reads TGTGCCAGCAGTGAAGCGCGGGGGGGCCTGGTGTCGCAGTATTTT. This sequence encodes CASSEARGGLVSQYF. Combining the CDR3 with reference TRBV2 and TRBJ2-3 gives the whole variable domain EPEVTQTPSHQVTQMGQEVILRCVPISNHLYFYWYRQILGQKVEFLVSFYNNEISEKSEIFDDQFSVERPDGSNFTLKIRSTKLEDSAMYFCASSEARGGLVSQYFGPGTRLTVL.

This clone appeared once. V is TRBV7-8 and J is TRBJ2-1; no clear D. This CDR3 has 9 amino acids. Trimming shortened V by 8 bases and J by 11 bases, and 7 bases separated the two germline ends. Per germline, CDR1 SGHVS and CDR2 FQNEAQ. The CDR3 region has the DNA TGTGCCAGCGGCCGACAGCAGTTCTTC. It yields the protein CASGRQQFF.